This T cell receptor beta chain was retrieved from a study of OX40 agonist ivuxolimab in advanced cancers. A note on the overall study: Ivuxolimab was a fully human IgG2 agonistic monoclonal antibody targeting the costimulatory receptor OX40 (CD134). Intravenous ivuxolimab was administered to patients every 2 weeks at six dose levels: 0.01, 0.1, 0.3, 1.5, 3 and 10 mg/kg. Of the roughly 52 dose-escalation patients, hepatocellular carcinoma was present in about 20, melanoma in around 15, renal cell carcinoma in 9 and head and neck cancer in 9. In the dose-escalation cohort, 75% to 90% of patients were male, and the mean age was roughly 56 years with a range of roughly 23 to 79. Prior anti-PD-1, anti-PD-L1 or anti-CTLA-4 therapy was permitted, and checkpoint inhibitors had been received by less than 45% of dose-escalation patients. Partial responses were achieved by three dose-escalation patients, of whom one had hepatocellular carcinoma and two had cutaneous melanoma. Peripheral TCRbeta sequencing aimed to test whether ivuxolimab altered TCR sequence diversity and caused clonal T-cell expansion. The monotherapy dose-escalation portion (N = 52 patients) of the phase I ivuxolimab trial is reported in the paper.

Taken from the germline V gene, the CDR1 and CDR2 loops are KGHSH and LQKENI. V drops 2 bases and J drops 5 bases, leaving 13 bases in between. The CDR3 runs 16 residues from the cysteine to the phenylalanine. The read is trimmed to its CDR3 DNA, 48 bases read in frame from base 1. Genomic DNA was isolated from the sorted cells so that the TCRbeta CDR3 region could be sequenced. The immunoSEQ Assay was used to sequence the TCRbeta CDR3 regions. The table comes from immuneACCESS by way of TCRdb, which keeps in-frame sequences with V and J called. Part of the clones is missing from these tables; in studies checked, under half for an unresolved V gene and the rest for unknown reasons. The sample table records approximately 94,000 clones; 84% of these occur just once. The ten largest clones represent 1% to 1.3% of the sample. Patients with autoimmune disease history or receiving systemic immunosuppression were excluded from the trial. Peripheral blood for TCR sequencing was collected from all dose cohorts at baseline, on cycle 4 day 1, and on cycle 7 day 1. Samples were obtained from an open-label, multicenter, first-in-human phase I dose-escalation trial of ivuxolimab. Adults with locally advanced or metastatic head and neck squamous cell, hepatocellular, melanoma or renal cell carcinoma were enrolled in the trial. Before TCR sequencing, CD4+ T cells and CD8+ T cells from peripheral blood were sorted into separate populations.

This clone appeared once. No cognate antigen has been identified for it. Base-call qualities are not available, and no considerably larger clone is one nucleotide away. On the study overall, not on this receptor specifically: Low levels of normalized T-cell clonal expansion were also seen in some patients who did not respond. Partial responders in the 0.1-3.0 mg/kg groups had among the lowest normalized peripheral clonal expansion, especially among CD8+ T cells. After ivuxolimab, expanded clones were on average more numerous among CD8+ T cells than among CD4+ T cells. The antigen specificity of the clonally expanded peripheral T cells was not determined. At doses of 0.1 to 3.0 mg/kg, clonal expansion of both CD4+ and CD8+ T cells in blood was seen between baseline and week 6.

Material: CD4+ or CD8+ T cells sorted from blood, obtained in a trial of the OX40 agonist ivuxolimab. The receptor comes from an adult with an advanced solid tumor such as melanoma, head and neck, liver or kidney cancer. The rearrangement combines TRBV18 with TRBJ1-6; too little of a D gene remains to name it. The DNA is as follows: TGTGCCAGCTCACCAGGCTCTGGTTGGGATAATTCACCCCTCCACTTT. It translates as CASSPGSGWDNSPLHF.